A selection of T cell receptor beta chains follows, all from one sample in a study of tumour-infiltrating T cells in Burkitt lymphoma. Assay used: immunoSEQ multiplex PCR; TCRdb lists only in-frame clones, some missing. Of 13,000 or so clones in the sample, about 85% are singletons; the top ten hold less than 1.5%. The sample taken for sequencing was tumor tissue. These receptors all stem from a human donor with diffuse large B-cell lymphoma. The CDR3 runs from the conserved cysteine through the conserved F or W. D genes are given only for firm matches. Some rows mark clone size as missing; the rest say once, few, many or name a class of expanded clone.

J gene: TRBJ2-1
V gene: TRBV19
clone size: -
D gene: -
CDR3 protein: CASSIGRENNEQFF
CDR3 DNA: TGTGCCAGTAGTATCGGTCGGGAGAACAATGAGCAGTTCTTC

J gene: TRBJ2-1
V gene: TRBV10-3
clone size: -
D gene: TRBD2
CDR3 protein: CAISESITSGDNEQFF
CDR3 DNA: TGTGCCATCAGTGAGTCGATCACTAGCGGGGACAATGAGCAGTTCTTC

J gene: TRBJ2-1
V gene: TRBV9
clone size: -
D gene: TRBD2
CDR3 protein: CASSGALAGGAYNEQFF
CDR3 DNA: TGTGCCAGCAGCGGAGCTCTAGCGGGAGGTGCCTACAATGAGCAGTTCTTC

J gene: TRBJ2-1
V gene: TRBV11-2
clone size: few
D gene: TRBD2
CDR3 protein: CASRRLAENNEQFF
CDR3 DNA: TGTGCCAGCAGAAGACTAGCGGAGAACAATGAGCAGTTCTTC

J gene: TRBJ1-2
V gene: TRBV15
clone size: -
D gene: -
CDR3 protein: CATSRDLSWQVRYYGYTF
CDR3 DNA: TGTGCCACCAGCAGAGATCTGAGTTGGCAGGTGAGGTACTATGGCTACACCTTC

J gene: TRBJ1-1
V gene: TRBV6-4
clone size: -
D gene: TRBD1
CDR3 protein: CASSDWRQGAAEAFF
CDR3 DNA: TGTGCCAGCAGTGACTGGAGACAGGGGGCCGCGGAAGCTTTCTTT

J gene: TRBJ2-6
V gene: TRBV7-9
clone size: -
D gene: -
CDR3 protein: CATWRGGNAGANVLTF
CDR3 DNA: TGTGCCACTTGGAGGGGGGGGAACGCTGGGGCCAACGTCCTGACTTTC

J gene: TRBJ2-1
V gene: TRBV7-7
clone size: -
D gene: -
CDR3 protein: CASSSDGSSYNEQFF
CDR3 DNA: TGTGCCAGCAGCTCGGACGGGAGCTCCTACAATGAGCAGTTCTTC

J gene: TRBJ2-1
V gene: TRBV11-2
clone size: few
D gene: -
CDR3 protein: CASSLAAGGTHNEQFF
CDR3 DNA: TGTGCCAGCAGCTTAGCGGCAGGGGGGACACACAATGAGCAGTTCTTC

J gene: TRBJ1-6
V gene: TRBV27
clone size: few
D gene: -
CDR3 protein: CASSSGSGEGYNSPLHF
CDR3 DNA: TGTGCCAGCAGTTCCGGCAGTGGCGAGGGTTATAATTCACCCCTCCACTTT

J gene: TRBJ2-5
V gene: TRBV7-9
clone size: once
D gene: TRBD2
CDR3 protein: CASSLRSGDWYQETQYF
CDR3 DNA: TGTGCCAGCAGCTTAAGAAGCGGGGACTGGTACCAAGAGACCCAGTACTTC

J gene: TRBJ2-7
V gene: TRBV27
clone size: -
D gene: -
CDR3 protein: CASSPRWVEGGGYEQYF
CDR3 DNA: TGTGCCAGCAGTCCCCGGTGGGTTGAGGGGGGAGGCTACGAGCAGTACTTC

J gene: TRBJ1-3
V gene: TRBV5-6
clone size: -
D gene: -
CDR3 protein: CASSQFSRVGGNTIYF
CDR3 DNA: TGTGCCAGCAGCCAATTTTCCAGGGTCGGCGGAAACACCATATATTTT

J gene: TRBJ1-1
V gene: TRBV2
clone size: few
D gene: TRBD1
CDR3 protein: CASSEDRGRTEAFF
CDR3 DNA: TGTGCCAGCAGTGAGGACAGGGGGCGCACTGAAGCTTTCTTT

J gene: TRBJ1-2
V gene: TRBV9
clone size: -
D gene: -
CDR3 protein: CASSVDGVFGDGYTF
CDR3 DNA: TGTGCCAGCAGCGTAGATGGGGTTTTTGGGGATGGCTACACCTTC

J gene: TRBJ2-5
V gene: TRBV7-2
clone size: -
D gene: TRBD2
CDR3 protein: CASSLGLAGEETQYF
CDR3 DNA: TGTGCCAGCAGCTTAGGACTAGCGGGAGAAGAGACCCAGTACTTC

J gene: TRBJ1-2
V gene: TRBV5-6
clone size: -
D gene: -
CDR3 protein: CASSLRGGSGYTF
CDR3 DNA: TGTGCCAGCAGCTTACGGGGGGGCAGTGGCTACACCTTC

J gene: TRBJ2-5
V gene: TRBV4-2
clone size: -
D gene: -
CDR3 protein: CASSQESGAGEIQYF
CDR3 DNA: TGTGCCAGCAGCCAAGAGTCAGGGGCAGGGGAGATCCAGTACTTC

J gene: TRBJ2-7
V gene: TRBV10-3
clone size: large
D gene: TRBD1
CDR3 protein: CAISESGTANYEQYF
CDR3 DNA: TGTGCCATCAGTGAGTCTGGGACAGCGAACTACGAGCAGTACTTC

J gene: TRBJ2-3
V gene: TRBV10-1
clone size: -
D gene: -
CDR3 protein: CASSLVAGDTQYF
CDR3 DNA: TGCGCCAGCAGCCTCGTAGCCGGAGATACGCAGTATTTT

J gene: TRBJ1-3
V gene: TRBV27
clone size: -
D gene: -
CDR3 protein: CASSQQGLGGNTIYF
CDR3 DNA: TGTGCCAGCAGTCAACAGGGTCTCGGTGGAAACACCATATATTTT

J gene: TRBJ2-2
V gene: TRBV4-1
clone size: -
D gene: -
CDR3 protein: CASSQASTGELFF
CDR3 DNA: TGCGCCAGCAGCCAAGCCTCGACCGGGGAGCTGTTTTTT

J gene: TRBJ2-1
V gene: TRBV7-8
clone size: -
D gene: TRBD2
CDR3 protein: CASSSKLAGHNEQFF
CDR3 DNA: TGTGCCAGCAGCTCGAAACTAGCGGGGCACAATGAGCAGTTCTTC

J gene: TRBJ2-2
V gene: TRBV6-5
clone size: -
D gene: -
CDR3 protein: CASSYEAGELFF
CDR3 DNA: TGTGCCAGCAGTTACGAGGCCGGGGAGCTGTTTTTT

J gene: TRBJ1-1
V gene: TRBV13
clone size: -
D gene: -
CDR3 protein: CASTYLRWDSNTEAFF
CDR3 DNA: TGTGCCAGCACCTATCTCAGATGGGATTCAAACACTGAAGCTTTCTTT

J gene: TRBJ2-7
V gene: TRBV5-6
clone size: once
D gene: -
CDR3 protein: CASSSEGRRGEQYF
CDR3 DNA: TGTGCCAGCAGCTCTGAGGGGCGCAGGGGCGAGCAGTACTTC

J gene: TRBJ2-7
V gene: TRBV18
clone size: -
D gene: TRBD1
CDR3 protein: CASSPQGTANYEQYF
CDR3 DNA: TGTGCCAGCTCACCACAGGGGACAGCCAACTACGAGCAGTACTTC

J gene: TRBJ2-2
V gene: TRBV9
clone size: -
D gene: TRBD1
CDR3 protein: CASSTTGGNTGELFF
CDR3 DNA: TGTGCCAGCAGCACAACAGGGGGAAACACCGGGGAGCTGTTTTTT

J gene: TRBJ2-3
V gene: TRBV6-5
clone size: -
D gene: -
CDR3 protein: CASKTGSGTQYF
CDR3 DNA: TGTGCCAGCAAAACGGGGTCCGGTACGCAGTATTTT

J gene: TRBJ2-1
V gene: TRBV7-2
clone size: once
D gene: TRBD1
CDR3 protein: CASRPDRGPYEQFF
CDR3 DNA: TGTGCCAGCAGACCCGACAGGGGGCCTTATGAGCAGTTCTTC

J gene: TRBJ2-5
V gene: TRBV28
clone size: -
D gene: TRBD2
CDR3 protein: CASGTASGGNQETQYF
CDR3 DNA: TGTGCCAGCGGAACTGCCAGCGGGGGCAACCAAGAGACCCAGTACTTC

J gene: TRBJ1-2
V gene: TRBV29-1
clone size: once
D gene: -
CDR3 protein: CSVEGGYGYTF
CDR3 DNA: TGCAGCGTAGAAGGGGGCTATGGCTACACCTTC

J gene: TRBJ2-2
V gene: TRBV5-6
clone size: -
D gene: TRBD2
CDR3 protein: CASSLAIAGAGELFF
CDR3 DNA: TGTGCCAGCAGCTTGGCTATAGCGGGGGCCGGGGAGCTGTTTTTT

J gene: TRBJ2-2
V gene: TRBV9
clone size: -
D gene: -
CDR3 protein: CASSVGPGELFF
CDR3 DNA: TGTGCCAGCAGCGTAGGTCCCGGGGAGCTGTTTTTT

J gene: TRBJ1-2
V gene: TRBV7-6
clone size: few
D gene: -
CDR3 protein: CASGSSSGADYTF
CDR3 DNA: TGTGCCAGCGGTTCGTCCTCCGGGGCCGACTACACCTTC

J gene: TRBJ2-3
V gene: TRBV25-1
clone size: few
D gene: TRBD2
CDR3 protein: CASSDAGGPDTQYF
CDR3 DNA: TGTGCCAGCAGTGACGCGGGAGGGCCAGATACGCAGTATTTT

J gene: TRBJ2-5
V gene: TRBV14
clone size: -
D gene: TRBD1
CDR3 protein: CASSLKGQGFLETQHF
CDR3 DNA: TGTGCCAGCAGCCTTAAAGGACAGGGGTTTTTGGAGACCCAGCACTTC

J gene: TRBJ2-3
V gene: TRBV9
clone size: -
D gene: -
CDR3 protein: CASSVVGGYSTDTQYF
CDR3 DNA: TGTGCCAGCAGCGTAGTGGGGGGATATAGCACAGATACGCAGTATTTT

J gene: TRBJ2-3
V gene: TRBV6-1
clone size: -
D gene: TRBD1
CDR3 protein: CASSDLLGDRVIDTQYF
CDR3 DNA: TGTGCCAGCAGTGACCTACTAGGGGACAGGGTGATAGATACGCAGTATTTT

J gene: TRBJ2-7
V gene: TRBV15
clone size: -
D gene: -
CDR3 protein: CATSRDQGVEQYF
CDR3 DNA: TGTGCCACCAGCAGAGATCAAGGGGTCGAGCAGTACTTC

J gene: TRBJ1-1
V gene: TRBV19
clone size: -
D gene: -
CDR3 protein: CASTRTREAFF
CDR3 DNA: TGTGCCAGTACCCGGACAAGAGAAGCTTTCTTT

J gene: TRBJ2-2
V gene: TRBV4-3
clone size: -
D gene: -
CDR3 protein: CASSLALAGGELFF
CDR3 DNA: TGCGCCAGCAGCTTAGCTTTAGCTGGCGGGGAGCTGTTTTTT

J gene: TRBJ2-2
V gene: TRBV9
clone size: -
D gene: -
CDR3 protein: CASANRATGELFF
CDR3 DNA: TGTGCCAGCGCCAACAGGGCCACCGGGGAGCTGTTTTTT

J gene: TRBJ2-7
V gene: TRBV2
clone size: few
D gene: -
CDR3 protein: CASSEIRAYEQYF
CDR3 DNA: TGTGCCAGCAGTGAAATACGAGCATACGAGCAGTACTTC

J gene: TRBJ1-1
V gene: TRBV10-3
clone size: -
D gene: -
CDR3 protein: CAISETGRPEAFF
CDR3 DNA: TGTGCCATCAGTGAGACCGGACGCCCTGAAGCTTTCTTT

J gene: TRBJ2-3
V gene: TRBV15
clone size: once
D gene: -
CDR3 protein: CATSGRDVTDTQYF
CDR3 DNA: TGTGCCACCAGCGGCCGGGACGTCACAGATACGCAGTATTTT

J gene: TRBJ2-3
V gene: TRBV21-1
clone size: -
D gene: -
CDR3 protein: CASSNGVAGVWLTDTQYF
CDR3 DNA: TGTGCCAGCAGCAACGGAGTCGCTGGGGTTTGGCTCACAGATACGCAGTATTTT